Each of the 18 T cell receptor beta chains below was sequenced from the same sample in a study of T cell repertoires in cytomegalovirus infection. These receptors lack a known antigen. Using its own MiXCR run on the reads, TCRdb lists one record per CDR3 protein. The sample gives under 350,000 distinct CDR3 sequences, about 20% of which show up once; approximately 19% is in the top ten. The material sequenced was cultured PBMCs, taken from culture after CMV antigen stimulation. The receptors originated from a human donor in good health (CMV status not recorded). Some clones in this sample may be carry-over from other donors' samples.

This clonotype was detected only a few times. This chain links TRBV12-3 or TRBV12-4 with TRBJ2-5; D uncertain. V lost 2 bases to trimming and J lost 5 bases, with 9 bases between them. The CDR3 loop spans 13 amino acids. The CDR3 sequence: CASSLTGLETQYF. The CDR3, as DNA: TGTGCCAGCAGTTTAACCGGGTTGGAGACCCAGTACTTC.

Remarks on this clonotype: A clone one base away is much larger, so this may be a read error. The CDR3 protein is CASSRSGEGFNSEQFF. In DNA, the CDR3 is TGTGCCAGCAGCCGTAGCGGCGAGGGGTTTAACAGTGAGCAGTTCTTC. The gene calls are TRBV7-8 and TRBJ2-1; a weak D match, TRBD2 (6 bases). Germline assignment: CDR1 SGHVS and CDR2 FQNEAQ. This CDR3 is built from 16 residues. Trimming shortened V by 5 bases and J by 9 bases, and 23 bases separated the two germline ends.

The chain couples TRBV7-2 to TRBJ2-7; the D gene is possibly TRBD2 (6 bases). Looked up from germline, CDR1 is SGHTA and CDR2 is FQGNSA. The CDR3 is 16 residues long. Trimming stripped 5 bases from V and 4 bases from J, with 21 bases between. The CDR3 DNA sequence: TGTGCCAGCAGCCCCGGTTCGGGACTTGATCTATACGAGCAGTACTTC. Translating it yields CASSPGSGLDLYEQYF.

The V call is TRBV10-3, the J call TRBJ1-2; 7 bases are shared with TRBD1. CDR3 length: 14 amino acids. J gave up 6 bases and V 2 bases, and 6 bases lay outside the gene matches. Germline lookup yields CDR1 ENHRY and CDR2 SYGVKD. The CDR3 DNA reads TGTGCCATCAGTGAGGCCGGGACAGCTAATGGCTACACCTTC. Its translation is CAISEAGTANGYTF.

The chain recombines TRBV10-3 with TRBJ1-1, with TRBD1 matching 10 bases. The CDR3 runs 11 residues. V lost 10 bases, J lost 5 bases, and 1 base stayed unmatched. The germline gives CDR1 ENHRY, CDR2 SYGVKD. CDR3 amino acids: CATGQGTEAFF. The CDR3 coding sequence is TGTGCCACGGGACAGGGGACTGAAGCTTTCTTT.

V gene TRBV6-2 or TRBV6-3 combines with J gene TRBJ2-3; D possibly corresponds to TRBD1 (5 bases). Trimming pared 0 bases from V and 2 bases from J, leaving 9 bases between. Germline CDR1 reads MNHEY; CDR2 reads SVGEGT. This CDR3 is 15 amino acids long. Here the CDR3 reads CASSYSTENTDTQYF. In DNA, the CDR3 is TGTGCCAGCAGTTACTCGACAGAAAACACAGATACGCAGTATTTT.

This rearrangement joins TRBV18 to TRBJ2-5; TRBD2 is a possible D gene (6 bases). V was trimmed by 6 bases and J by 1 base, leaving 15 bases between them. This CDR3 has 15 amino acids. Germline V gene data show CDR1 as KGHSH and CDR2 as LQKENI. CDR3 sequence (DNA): TGTGCCAGCTCCCCCCAGCGGGCGCCCCAAGAGACCCAGTACTTC. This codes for CASSPQRAPQETQYF.

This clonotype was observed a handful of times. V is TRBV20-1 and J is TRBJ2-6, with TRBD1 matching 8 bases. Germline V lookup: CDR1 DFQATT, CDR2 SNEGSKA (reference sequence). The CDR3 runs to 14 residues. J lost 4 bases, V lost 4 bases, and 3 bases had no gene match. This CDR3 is CSATQGAGANVLTF. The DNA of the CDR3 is TGCAGTGCTACTCAGGGGGCCGGGGCCAACGTCCTGACTTTC.

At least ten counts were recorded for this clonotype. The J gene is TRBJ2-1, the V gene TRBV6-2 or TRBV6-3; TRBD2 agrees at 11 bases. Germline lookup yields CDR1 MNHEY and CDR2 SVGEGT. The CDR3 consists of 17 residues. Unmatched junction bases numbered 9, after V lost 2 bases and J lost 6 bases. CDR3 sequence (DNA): TGTGCCAGCAGTTACGAGGTCCTAGCGGGAGGAGGCAATGAGCAGTTCTTC. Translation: CASSYEVLAGGGNEQFF.

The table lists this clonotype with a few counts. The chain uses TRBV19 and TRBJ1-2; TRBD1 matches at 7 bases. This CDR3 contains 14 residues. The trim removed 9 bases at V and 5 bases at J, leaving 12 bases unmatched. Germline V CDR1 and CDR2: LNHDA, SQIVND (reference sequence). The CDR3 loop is CASETGQRTYGYTF. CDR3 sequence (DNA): TGTGCCAGCGAAACGGGACAGCGGACATATGGCTACACCTTC. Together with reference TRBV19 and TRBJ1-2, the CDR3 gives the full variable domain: DGGITQSPKYLFRKEGQNVTLSCEQNLNHDAMYWYRQDPGQGLRLIYYSQIVNDFQKGDIAEGYSVSREKKESFPLTVTSAQKNPTAFYLCASETGQRTYGYTFGSGTRLTVV.

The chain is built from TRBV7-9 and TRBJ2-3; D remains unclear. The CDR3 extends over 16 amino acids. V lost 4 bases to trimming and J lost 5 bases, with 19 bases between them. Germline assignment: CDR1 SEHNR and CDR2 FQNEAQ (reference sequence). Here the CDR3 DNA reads TGTGCCAGCAGCTCTTTGGATGGACGCAGTTTAGATACGCAGTATTTT. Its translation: CASSSLDGRSLDTQYF.

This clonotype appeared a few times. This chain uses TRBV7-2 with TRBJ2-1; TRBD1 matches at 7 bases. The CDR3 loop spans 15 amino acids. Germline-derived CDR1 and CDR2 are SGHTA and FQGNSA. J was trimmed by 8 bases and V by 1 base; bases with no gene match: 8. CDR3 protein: CASSLEAGGGYEQFF. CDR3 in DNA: TGTGCCAGCAGCTTAGAGGCAGGGGGTGGGTATGAGCAGTTCTTC.

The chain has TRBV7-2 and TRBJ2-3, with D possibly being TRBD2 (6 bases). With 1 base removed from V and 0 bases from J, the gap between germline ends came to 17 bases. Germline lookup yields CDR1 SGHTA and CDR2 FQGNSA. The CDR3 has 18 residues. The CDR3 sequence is CASSLGIGAGTSTDTQYF. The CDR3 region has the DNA TGTGCCAGCAGCTTAGGAATAGGGGCAGGGACTAGCACAGATACGCAGTATTTT.

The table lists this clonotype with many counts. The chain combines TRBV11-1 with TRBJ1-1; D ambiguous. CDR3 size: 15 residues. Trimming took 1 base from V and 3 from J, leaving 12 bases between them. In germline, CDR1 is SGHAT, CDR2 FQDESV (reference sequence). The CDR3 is CASSLVLSYDTEAFF. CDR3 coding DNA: TGTGCCAGCAGCTTAGTCCTATCTTACGACACTGAAGCTTTCTTT.

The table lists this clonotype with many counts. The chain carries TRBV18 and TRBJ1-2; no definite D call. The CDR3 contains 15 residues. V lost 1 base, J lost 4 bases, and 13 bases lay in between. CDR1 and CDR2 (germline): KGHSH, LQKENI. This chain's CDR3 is CASSPRGEVFYGYTF. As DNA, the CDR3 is TGTGCCAGCTCACCACGGGGAGAGGTATTCTATGGCTACACCTTC. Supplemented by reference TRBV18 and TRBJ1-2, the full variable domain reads NAGVMQNPRHLVRRRGQEARLRCSPMKGHSHVYWYRQLPEEGLKFMVYLQKENIIDESGMPKERFSAEFPKEGPSILRIQQVVRGDSAAYFCASSPRGEVFYGYTFGSGTRLTVV.

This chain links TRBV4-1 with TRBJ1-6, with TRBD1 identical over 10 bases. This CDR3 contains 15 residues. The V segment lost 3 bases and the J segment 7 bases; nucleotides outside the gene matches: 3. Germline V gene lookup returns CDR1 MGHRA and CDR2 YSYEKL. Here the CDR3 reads CASSHPGQGNSPLHF. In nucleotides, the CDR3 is TGCGCCAGCAGCCACCCGGGACAGGGGAATTCACCCCTCCACTTT.

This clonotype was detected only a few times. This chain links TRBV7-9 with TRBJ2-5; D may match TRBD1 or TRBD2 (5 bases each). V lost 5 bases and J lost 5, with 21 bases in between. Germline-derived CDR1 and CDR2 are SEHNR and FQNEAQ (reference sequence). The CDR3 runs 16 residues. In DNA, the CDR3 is TGTGCCAGCAGCGGACAACTAGGGCTGGCACAGGAGACCCAGTACTTC. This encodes CASSGQLGLAQETQYF.

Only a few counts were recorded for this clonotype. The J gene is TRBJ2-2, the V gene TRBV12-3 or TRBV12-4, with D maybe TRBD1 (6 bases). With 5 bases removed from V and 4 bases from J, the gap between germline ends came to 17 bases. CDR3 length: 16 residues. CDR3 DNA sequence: TGTGCCAGCAGTCAACCAGGGGAAGGGAGCACCGGGGAGCTGTTTTTT. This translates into CASSQPGEGSTGELFF.